This T cell receptor beta chain emerged from a study of CD8 T cells in ankylosing spondylitis. Whole-study results and caveats: Some of these motif variants have turned up before, in reports on reactive arthritis synovial fluid and blood. Disease-associated clones were CD8+ and fairly uncommon in peripheral blood. It was reported that disease-linked clones were significantly enriched in matched ankylosing spondylitis synovial fluid. Apparently characteristic of ankylosing spondylitis blood was a TCR beta motif (eight highly homologous variants).

Using quantitative 5'-RACE with molecular barcodes, the authors made TCR beta libraries. TCRdb analysed the 5' RACE reads with MiXCR anew, one entry per CDR3 protein. Of hundreds of thousands of distinct CDR3 sequences listed, about a sixth are singletons. The CDR3 contains 17 residues. Germline V gene lookup returns CDR1 SGDLS and CDR2 YYNGEE. V lost 4 bases and J 8 bases, leaving 27 bases between the germline ends. Only a few counts were recorded for this clonotype. What it binds is unknown. This TCR was recovered from a male donor with ankylosing spondylitis. Material: blood, either unsorted or a sorted T cell fraction (not recorded which). The J gene is TRBJ1-2, the V gene TRBV9; D might be TRBD1 (6 bases). The CDR3, as DNA: TGTGCCAGCAGCCAAGTACCCTACAGTGGGGGGCCGTCGGGCTACACCTTC. This encodes CASSQVPYSGGPSGYTF. The whole variable domain, filled in from reference TRBV9 and TRBJ1-2, reads DSGVTQTPKHLITATGQRVTLRCSPRSGDLSVYWYQQSLDQGLQFLIQYYNGEERAKGNILERFSAQQFPDLHSELNLSSLELGDSALYFCASSQVPYSGGPSGYTFGSGTRLTVV.